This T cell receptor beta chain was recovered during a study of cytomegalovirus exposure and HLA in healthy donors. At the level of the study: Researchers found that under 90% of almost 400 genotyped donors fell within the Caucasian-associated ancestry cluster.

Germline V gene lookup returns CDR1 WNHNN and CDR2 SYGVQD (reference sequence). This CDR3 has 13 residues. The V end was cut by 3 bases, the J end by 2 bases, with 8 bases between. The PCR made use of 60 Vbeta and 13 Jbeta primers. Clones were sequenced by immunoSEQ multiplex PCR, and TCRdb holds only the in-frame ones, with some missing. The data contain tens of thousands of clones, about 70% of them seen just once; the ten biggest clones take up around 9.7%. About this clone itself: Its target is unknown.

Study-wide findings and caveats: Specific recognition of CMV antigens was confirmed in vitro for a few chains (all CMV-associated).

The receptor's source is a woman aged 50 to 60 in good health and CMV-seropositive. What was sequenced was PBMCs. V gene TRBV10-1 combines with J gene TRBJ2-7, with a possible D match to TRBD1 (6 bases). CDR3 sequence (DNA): TGCGCCAGCAGTGACGGGACAACCTACGAGCAGTACTTC. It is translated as CASSDGTTYEQYF.